The rows below give T cell receptor beta chains drawn from one sample of a study of T-cell reconstitution after alpha-beta-depleted transplantation in children. TCRdb reprocessed the PCR reads via MiXCR and lists one record per CDR3 protein. The sample has 200,000 to 250,000 distinct CDR3 sequences; around 7.8% are singletons. The sample was PBMCs, mostly from graft donor cells, taken 180 days after TCRalphabeta/CD19-depleted stem cell transplant. Source of these receptors: a male patient aged 5 to 17 who had a stem cell transplant for acute lymphoblastic leukemia, so the T cells may come from the graft donor. Both conserved end residues are part of each CDR3. The order of the fields is J gene, V gene, D gene, clone size, CDR3 protein, CDR3 DNA. A D gene is named only where the DNA matches it firmly. Clone size is stated in some rows and not others, as once, few, many or a class when expanded.

>TRBJ2-2|TRBV12-3/TRBV12-4|TRBD2|many
CASGGVNTGELFF
TGTGCCAGCGGGGGGGTGAACACCGGGGAGCTGTTTTTT
>TRBJ1-2|TRBV5-8|TRBD1|many
CASSWDDRVDGYTF
TGTGCCAGCAGCTGGGATGACAGGGTCGACGGCTACACCTTC
>TRBJ1-1|TRBV18|-|few
CASSPGGPNTEAFF
TGTGCCAGCTCACCCGGGGGCCCGAACACTGAAGCTTTCTTT
>TRBJ2-2|TRBV27|-|many
CASKKGRENTGELFF
TGTGCCAGCAAAAAGGGGCGGGAGAACACCGGGGAGCTGTTTTTT
>TRBJ1-2|TRBV19|TRBD1|many
CASSFRQGGYGYTF
TGTGCCAGTAGCTTCCGTCAGGGGGGCTATGGCTACACCTTC
>TRBJ2-5|TRBV29-1|TRBD1|many
CSVMGQRETQYF
TGCAGCGTTATGGGACAGCGGGAGACCCAGTACTTC
>TRBJ2-7|TRBV7-2|-|many
CASSLGSGGGYEQYF
TGTGCCAGCAGCTTAGGGTCCGGAGGGGGGTACGAGCAGTACTTC
>TRBJ2-3|TRBV24-1|-|many
CATSDFRRDTYLTDTQYF
TGTGCCACCAGTGATTTCCGCCGGGACACCTACCTCACAGATACGCAGTATTTT
>TRBJ2-1|TRBV19|TRBD2|-
CASSMDSGGYNEQFF
TGTGCCAGTAGTATGGATAGCGGGGGGTACAATGAGCAGTTCTTC
>TRBJ2-7|TRBV5-6|TRBD2|many
CASSLGLAGNYEQYF
TGTGCCAGCAGTCTAGGACTAGCGGGAAACTACGAGCAGTACTTC
>TRBJ2-1|TRBV7-2|-|many
CASSLERLEKQFF
TGTGCCAGCAGCTTAGAACGACTAGAAAAGCAGTTCTTC
>TRBJ2-5|TRBV7-2|-|many
CASSERGGLGSQETQYF
TGTGCCAGCAGCGAAAGGGGGGGCCTGGGAAGTCAAGAGACCCAGTACTTC
>TRBJ2-3|TRBV25-1|TRBD2|many
CASIGLAGPPQYF
TGTGCCAGCATTGGACTAGCGGGACCCCCGCAGTATTTT
>TRBJ2-3|TRBV23-1|-|few
CASITHWNTQYF
TGCGCCAGCATCACACACTGGAATACGCAGTATTTT
>TRBJ2-5|TRBV15|-|many
CATSRDTEKQETQYF
TGTGCCACCAGCAGAGACACAGAAAAACAAGAGACCCAGTACTTC
>TRBJ2-2|TRBV2|-|many
CASSGKWTGELFF
TGTGCCAGCAGTGGCAAGTGGACCGGGGAGCTGTTTTTT
>TRBJ2-5|TRBV23-1|-|many
CASSHRWTAQETQYF
TGCGCCAGCAGTCATAGGTGGACTGCTCAAGAGACCCAGTACTTC
>TRBJ1-5|TRBV28|-|many
CASSGYSNQPQHF
TGTGCCAGCAGTGGGTATAGCAATCAGCCCCAGCATTTT
>TRBJ2-1|TRBV12-3/TRBV12-4|TRBD2|many
CASRLAGNSYNEQFF
TGTGCCAGCAGACTAGCGGGAAACAGCTACAATGAGCAGTTCTTC
>TRBJ2-2|TRBV20-1|-|many
CSASLSTGELFF
TGCAGTGCTAGCCTAAGTACCGGGGAGCTGTTTTTT
>TRBJ2-3|TRBV9|-|many
CASSRPGPPGVTDTQYF
TGTGCCAGCAGCAGACCGGGGCCCCCGGGGGTCACAGATACGCAGTATTTT
>TRBJ1-2|TRBV19|-|many
CASKGRNYGYTF
TGTGCCAGTAAGGGACGGAACTATGGCTACACCTTC
>TRBJ2-3|TRBV7-9|-|many
CASSVGSSTDTQYF
TGTGCCAGCAGTGTAGGCTCTAGCACAGATACGCAGTATTTT
>TRBJ2-7|TRBV10-3|-|many
CAISGEEGYEQYF
TGTGCCATCAGTGGAGAGGAGGGCTACGAGCAGTACTTC
>TRBJ2-3|TRBV19|-|many
CASSIGRLGTDTQYF
TGTGCCAGTAGTATAGGCAGGCTTGGCACAGATACGCAGTATTTT
>TRBJ1-1|TRBV6-2/TRBV6-3|-|many
CATRDVDTEAFF
TGTGCCACCCGGGACGTAGACACTGAAGCTTTCTTT
>TRBJ2-3|TRBV5-6|TRBD2|many
CASSQRGGPTDTQYF
TGTGCCAGCAGCCAGCGGGGGGGCCCCACAGATACGCAGTATTTT
>TRBJ2-2|TRBV11-1|TRBD1|many
CASSSLDRASIGELFF
TGTGCCAGCAGCTCACTGGACAGGGCTTCGATAGGGGAGCTGTTTTTT
>TRBJ2-4|TRBV20-1|TRBD2|many
CSASLIAGGNIQYF
TGCAGTGCCTCACTTATAGCGGGAGGAAACATTCAGTACTTC